This TCR beta chain was retrieved from a study of chemoradiotherapy in HPV16-positive cancers. Background on the study: Candidate HPV-specific clones and shared TCR motifs came from two HPV16-positive patients. The study, taken as a whole, reports: Candidate HPV-specific clones and E7-related TCR motifs grew in tumor during treatment.

Repeated repertoire sampling spanned the course of chemoradiotherapy. The CDR3 covers 14 residues. CDR1 and CDR2 from the germline V gene are MNHNS and SASEGT. V lost 6 bases and J 3 bases, leaving 11 bases between the germline ends. On this clone: What it binds is not known.

Generated by immunoSEQ multiplex PCR, the TCRdb table keeps only in-frame clones and is missing some. The sample has 20,000 or so clones; 86% are singletons. V gene TRBV6-1 combines with J gene TRBJ2-2; D is undetermined. The specimen was blood, collected from a patient who underwent chemoradiotherapy. The clonotype was recovered from a human donor with HPV-associated anogenital cancer. The CDR3 loop reads CASSLGRHTGELFF. The CDR3, as DNA: TGTGCCAGCAGCCTAGGACGGCACACCGGGGAGCTGTTTTTT.